The 23 T cell receptor beta chains listed next were all sequenced from one sample in a study of T cell responses to AZD1222 COVID-19 vaccine. Repertoires were generated with immunoSEQ multiplex PCR, while TCRdb's copy carries only in-frame clones and drops some. The sample shows about 160,000 clones, roughly nine tenths of them seen only once. This material consisted of peripheral blood, taken on day 0 of AZD1222 vaccination. The source of these receptors is an adult in good health.

The genes are TRBV11-2 and TRBJ2-5; TRBD2 is a possible D gene (7 bases). The CDR3 is 14 amino acids. Trimming shortened V by 0 bases and J by 5 bases, and 10 bases separated the two germline ends. CDR1 and CDR2 from the germline V gene are SGHAT and FQNNGV. The CDR3 nucleotides are TGTGCCAGCAGCTTAGATTCGGGGGGCGAGACCCAGTACTTC. Its translation: CASSLDSGGETQYF.

The chain carries TRBV11-2 and TRBJ2-5; 11 nucleotides agree with TRBD1. CDR3 length: 14 amino acids. Germline CDR1 is SGHAT and CDR2 is FQNNGV. V shed 6 bases, J shed 5 bases, and the junction held 5 bases outside the gene matches. CDR3 region: CASRDRGRAETQYF. In DNA, the CDR3 is TGTGCCAGCAGGGACAGGGGGCGAGCGGAGACCCAGTACTTC.

The chain uses TRBV27 and TRBJ2-1, with TRBD2 matching 11 bases. Germline CDR1 is MNHEY and CDR2 is SMNVEV (reference sequence). CDR3 length: 15 residues. V was pared by 8 bases and J by 2 bases, with 5 bases of the junction left unmatched. CDR3 DNA: TGTGCCAGCGGAATAGCGGGGGGGGCCTACAATGAGCAGTTCTTC. This sequence encodes CASGIAGGAYNEQFF.

CDR3: CATSSMGLANNEQFF. The CDR3 nucleotides read TGTGCCACCAGTTCAATGGGACTAGCAAACAATGAGCAGTTCTTC. V usage is TRBV24-1 and J usage is TRBJ2-1, with 9 bases identical to TRBD2. CDR3 size: 15 residues. V shed 6 bases, J shed 5 bases, and the junction held 7 bases outside the gene matches. CDR1 is KGHDR, CDR2 SFDVKD, per germline.

The J gene is TRBJ1-1, the V gene TRBV11-3; D is undetermined. The germline V gene has CDR1 SGHNT and CDR2 YENEEA. The CDR3 extends over 12 amino acids. Deletions cut 5 bases from V and 5 bases from J, with 9 bases between. The CDR3 here is CASSGRGTEAFF. Written as DNA, the CDR3 is TGTGCCAGCAGCGGGCGAGGGACTGAAGCTTTCTTT.

The chain joins TRBV28 to TRBJ1-1; D remains unclear. Trimming removed 6 bases from V and 7 bases from J, with 9 bases in between. CDR1 MDHEN and CDR2 SYDVKM come from the germline V gene. The CDR3 extends over 11 amino acids. CDR3 in DNA: TGTGCCAGCAGCCTTCAGATTGAAGCTTTCTTT. Protein product: CASSLQIEAFF. Based on the CDR3 plus reference TRBV28 and TRBJ1-1, the full variable domain is DVKVTQSSRYLVKRTGEKVFLECVQDMDHENMFWYRQDPGLGLRLIYFSYDVKMKEKGDIPEGYSVSREKKERFSLILESASTNQTSMYLCASSLQIEAFFGQGTRLTVV.

This clone has a single count. The gene calls are TRBV6-6 and TRBJ2-3; 8 nucleotides match TRBD1. Germline assignment: CDR1 MNHNY and CDR2 SVGAGI (reference sequence). V trimming: 7 bases; J trimming: 1 base; junction bases outside the gene matches: 7. The CDR3 extends over 15 amino acids. The CDR3 nucleotides read TGTGCCAGCAATTCGTGGGACAGGCGCACAGATACGCAGTATTTT. This translates into CASNSWDRRTDTQYF.

The rearrangement links TRBV6-2 or TRBV6-3 to TRBJ2-3; D may be TRBD2 (5 bases). Germline lookup yields CDR1 MNHEY and CDR2 SVGEGT. The V end lost 0 bases, the J end lost 3 bases, and 13 bases lay between the germline ends. The CDR3 is 16 amino acids. CDR3 sequence reads: CASSYSSRAGTDTQYF. In DNA form, the CDR3 reads TGTGCCAGCAGTTACTCCTCGAGGGCAGGAACAGATACGCAGTATTTT.

The chain couples TRBV28 to TRBJ1-6; TRBD1 matches at 10 bases. Trimming at V came to 5 bases and at J to 8 bases, leaving 9 bases not matched to a gene. The CDR3 length is 16 residues. Germline CDR1 reads MDHEN; CDR2 reads SYDVKM. The CDR3 nucleotides are TGTGCCAGCAGTCCAAGACAGGGGGCGATGGATTCACCCCTCCACTTT. It specifies CASSPRQGAMDSPLHF.

The chain employs TRBV21-1 and TRBJ2-1; the D segment call TRBD2 is taken from the table without a DNA check. TRBV21-1 is designated a pseudogene. CDR3 size: 20 residues. CDR3 in DNA: TGTGCCAGCAGCAGCTCAAGGACTAGCGGGAGTGTATTCTCCTACAATGAGCAGTTCTTC. Residues: CASSSSRTSGSVFSYNEQFF.

The chain combines TRBV15 with TRBJ2-7; 9 bases are a match to TRBD2. This CDR3 spans 13 amino acids. Germline CDR1 is LNHNV and CDR2 is YYDKDF (reference sequence). Unmatched junction bases numbered 7, after V lost 11 bases and J lost 2 bases. CDR3 in DNA: TGTGCCCCATGCGGGGGGGGAACCTACGAGCAGTACTTC. Translating gives CAPCGGGTYEQYF.

J is TRBJ2-7 and V is TRBV30, with D possibly being TRBD1 or TRBD2 (6 bases each). Between the trimmed V and J ends, which lost 3 bases and 1 base, there was a span of 16 bases. Germline V gives CDR1 GTSNPN, CDR2 SVGIG (reference sequence). This CDR3 contains 15 residues. The CDR3 protein is CAWSPPRRGSYEQYF. For the CDR3, the DNA is TGTGCCTGGAGCCCCCCGCGGAGGGGGTCCTACGAGCAGTACTTC.

V usage is TRBV30 and J usage is TRBJ1-2; 8 nucleotides agree with TRBD1. V lost 5 bases and J lost 5; bases outside the gene matches: 7. Germline CDR1 is GTSNPN and CDR2 is SVGIG (reference sequence). CDR3 length: 13 amino acids. For the CDR3, the DNA is TGTGCCTGGGCCTCCGGGACAGGATATGGCTACACCTTC. It is translated as CAWASGTGYGYTF.

The chain carries TRBV6-5 and TRBJ2-1; TRBD2 matches 11 bases. V trimming: 8 bases; J trimming: 4 bases; junction bases outside the gene matches: 4. The CDR3 consists of 14 residues. Germline assignment: CDR1 MNHEY and CDR2 SVGAGI. CDR3 sequence: CASRLAGKYNEQFF. CDR3 coding DNA: TGTGCCAGCCGACTAGCGGGAAAATACAATGAGCAGTTCTTC.

This clone has only a few counts. The DNA is omitted, as the CDR3 cannot be located on it reliably, and the CDR3 follows TCRdb's listing. The chain has TRBV28 and TRBJ1-1. The CDR3 numbers 14 amino acids, ends counted. Germline CDR1 reads MDHEN; CDR2 reads SYDVKM. The CDR3 protein is CASSSSGWNTEAFF.

This clone was counted a few times. The chain recombines TRBV2 with TRBJ1-1, with D unclear. Germline V gives CDR1 SNHLY, CDR2 FYNNEI. The CDR3 spans 13 residues. Trimming shortened V by 6 bases and J by 3 bases, and 11 bases separated the two germline ends. The CDR3 reads CASRTERDTEAFF. The CDR3, as DNA: TGTGCCAGCAGGACGGAGCGGGACACTGAAGCTTTCTTT.

This clone was seen only a few times. This chain links TRBV7-4 with TRBJ2-7; D may correspond to TRBD1 or TRBD2 (5 bases each). V shed 7 bases and J shed 6 bases, with 22 bases lying between them. CDR3 size: 15 residues. The germline V gene encodes CDR1 SGHVT and CDR2 SQSDAQ. The CDR3 loop is CASNSPAGRECEQYF. CDR3 DNA sequence: TGTGCCAGCAACTCCCCGGCGGGCAGGGAATGCGAGCAGTACTTC.

In its sample, this clone was seen a few times. V gene TRBV21-1 combines with J gene TRBJ2-3; TRBD1, the table's D call, lacks a check against the DNA. TRBV21-1 is flagged as a pseudogene. The CDR3 covers 18 residues. The CDR3 DNA follows: TGTGCCAGCAGCAAAGAACAGGGGGGTGTGAAGAGCACAGATACGCAGTATTTT. Its translation is CASSKEQGGVKSTDTQYF.

The chain has TRBV6-4 and TRBJ1-5; D is unresolved. From germline, CDR1 is MRHNA and CDR2 SNTAGT. The CDR3 has 13 amino acids. The V and J ends lost 0 bases and 4 bases respectively, with 4 bases between them. The CDR3 loop is CASSDSPNQPQHF. CDR3 in DNA: TGTGCCAGCAGTGACTCGCCTAATCAGCCCCAGCATTTT.

The DNA of the CDR3 is TGTGCCAGCAGTTACTCGTCCGGGCCGGGACAGGGGTTGCGGCAGCCCCAGCATTTT. Its translation: CASSYSSGPGQGLRQPQHF. The chain carries TRBV6-2 or TRBV6-3 and TRBJ1-5; 10 positions match TRBD1. Trimming took 0 bases from V and 7 from J; bases not matched to a gene: 15. The CDR3 runs 19 residues. Germline-derived CDR1 and CDR2 are MNHEY and SVGEGT.

The chain is built from TRBV19 and TRBJ1-6, with D unresolved. This CDR3 region has 13 residues. V lost 5 bases, J lost 8 bases, and 10 bases lay in between. Germline V gives CDR1 LNHDA, CDR2 SQIVND (reference sequence). CDR3 in amino acids: CASSYLGHSPLHF. The CDR3 bases are TGTGCCAGTAGTTATCTCGGGCATTCACCCCTCCACTTT.

This chain links TRBV7-9 with TRBJ2-3; possibly TRBD1 for D (5 bases). Germline CDR1 SEHNR, CDR2 FQNEAQ (reference sequence). This CDR3 is built from 18 residues. Trimming left V 2 bases short and J 5 bases short, with 23 bases between. CDR3 nucleotide sequence: TGTGCCAGCAGCTTAATAAAAGGGGTTGACACGGCACTAGATACGCAGTATTTT. Its protein product is CASSLIKGVDTALDTQYF. Drawing the rest from reference TRBV7-9 and TRBJ2-3, the complete variable domain is DTGVSQNPRHKITKRGQNVTFRCDPISEHNRLYWYRQTLGQGPEFLTYFQNEAQLEKSRLLSDRFSAERPKGSFSTLEIQRTEQGDSAMYLCASSLIKGVDTALDTQYFGPGTRLTVL.

J is TRBJ2-1 and V is TRBV5-6; TRBD2 might be the D (6 bases). Trimming pared 4 bases from V and 5 bases from J, leaving 16 bases between. CDR1 is SGHDT and CDR2 is YYEEEE in the germline V gene. The CDR3 is 15 amino acids. Written as DNA, the CDR3 is TGTGCCAGCAGCGGGGGGAGACCATTTAACAATGAGCAGTTCTTC. It encodes CASSGGRPFNNEQFF.